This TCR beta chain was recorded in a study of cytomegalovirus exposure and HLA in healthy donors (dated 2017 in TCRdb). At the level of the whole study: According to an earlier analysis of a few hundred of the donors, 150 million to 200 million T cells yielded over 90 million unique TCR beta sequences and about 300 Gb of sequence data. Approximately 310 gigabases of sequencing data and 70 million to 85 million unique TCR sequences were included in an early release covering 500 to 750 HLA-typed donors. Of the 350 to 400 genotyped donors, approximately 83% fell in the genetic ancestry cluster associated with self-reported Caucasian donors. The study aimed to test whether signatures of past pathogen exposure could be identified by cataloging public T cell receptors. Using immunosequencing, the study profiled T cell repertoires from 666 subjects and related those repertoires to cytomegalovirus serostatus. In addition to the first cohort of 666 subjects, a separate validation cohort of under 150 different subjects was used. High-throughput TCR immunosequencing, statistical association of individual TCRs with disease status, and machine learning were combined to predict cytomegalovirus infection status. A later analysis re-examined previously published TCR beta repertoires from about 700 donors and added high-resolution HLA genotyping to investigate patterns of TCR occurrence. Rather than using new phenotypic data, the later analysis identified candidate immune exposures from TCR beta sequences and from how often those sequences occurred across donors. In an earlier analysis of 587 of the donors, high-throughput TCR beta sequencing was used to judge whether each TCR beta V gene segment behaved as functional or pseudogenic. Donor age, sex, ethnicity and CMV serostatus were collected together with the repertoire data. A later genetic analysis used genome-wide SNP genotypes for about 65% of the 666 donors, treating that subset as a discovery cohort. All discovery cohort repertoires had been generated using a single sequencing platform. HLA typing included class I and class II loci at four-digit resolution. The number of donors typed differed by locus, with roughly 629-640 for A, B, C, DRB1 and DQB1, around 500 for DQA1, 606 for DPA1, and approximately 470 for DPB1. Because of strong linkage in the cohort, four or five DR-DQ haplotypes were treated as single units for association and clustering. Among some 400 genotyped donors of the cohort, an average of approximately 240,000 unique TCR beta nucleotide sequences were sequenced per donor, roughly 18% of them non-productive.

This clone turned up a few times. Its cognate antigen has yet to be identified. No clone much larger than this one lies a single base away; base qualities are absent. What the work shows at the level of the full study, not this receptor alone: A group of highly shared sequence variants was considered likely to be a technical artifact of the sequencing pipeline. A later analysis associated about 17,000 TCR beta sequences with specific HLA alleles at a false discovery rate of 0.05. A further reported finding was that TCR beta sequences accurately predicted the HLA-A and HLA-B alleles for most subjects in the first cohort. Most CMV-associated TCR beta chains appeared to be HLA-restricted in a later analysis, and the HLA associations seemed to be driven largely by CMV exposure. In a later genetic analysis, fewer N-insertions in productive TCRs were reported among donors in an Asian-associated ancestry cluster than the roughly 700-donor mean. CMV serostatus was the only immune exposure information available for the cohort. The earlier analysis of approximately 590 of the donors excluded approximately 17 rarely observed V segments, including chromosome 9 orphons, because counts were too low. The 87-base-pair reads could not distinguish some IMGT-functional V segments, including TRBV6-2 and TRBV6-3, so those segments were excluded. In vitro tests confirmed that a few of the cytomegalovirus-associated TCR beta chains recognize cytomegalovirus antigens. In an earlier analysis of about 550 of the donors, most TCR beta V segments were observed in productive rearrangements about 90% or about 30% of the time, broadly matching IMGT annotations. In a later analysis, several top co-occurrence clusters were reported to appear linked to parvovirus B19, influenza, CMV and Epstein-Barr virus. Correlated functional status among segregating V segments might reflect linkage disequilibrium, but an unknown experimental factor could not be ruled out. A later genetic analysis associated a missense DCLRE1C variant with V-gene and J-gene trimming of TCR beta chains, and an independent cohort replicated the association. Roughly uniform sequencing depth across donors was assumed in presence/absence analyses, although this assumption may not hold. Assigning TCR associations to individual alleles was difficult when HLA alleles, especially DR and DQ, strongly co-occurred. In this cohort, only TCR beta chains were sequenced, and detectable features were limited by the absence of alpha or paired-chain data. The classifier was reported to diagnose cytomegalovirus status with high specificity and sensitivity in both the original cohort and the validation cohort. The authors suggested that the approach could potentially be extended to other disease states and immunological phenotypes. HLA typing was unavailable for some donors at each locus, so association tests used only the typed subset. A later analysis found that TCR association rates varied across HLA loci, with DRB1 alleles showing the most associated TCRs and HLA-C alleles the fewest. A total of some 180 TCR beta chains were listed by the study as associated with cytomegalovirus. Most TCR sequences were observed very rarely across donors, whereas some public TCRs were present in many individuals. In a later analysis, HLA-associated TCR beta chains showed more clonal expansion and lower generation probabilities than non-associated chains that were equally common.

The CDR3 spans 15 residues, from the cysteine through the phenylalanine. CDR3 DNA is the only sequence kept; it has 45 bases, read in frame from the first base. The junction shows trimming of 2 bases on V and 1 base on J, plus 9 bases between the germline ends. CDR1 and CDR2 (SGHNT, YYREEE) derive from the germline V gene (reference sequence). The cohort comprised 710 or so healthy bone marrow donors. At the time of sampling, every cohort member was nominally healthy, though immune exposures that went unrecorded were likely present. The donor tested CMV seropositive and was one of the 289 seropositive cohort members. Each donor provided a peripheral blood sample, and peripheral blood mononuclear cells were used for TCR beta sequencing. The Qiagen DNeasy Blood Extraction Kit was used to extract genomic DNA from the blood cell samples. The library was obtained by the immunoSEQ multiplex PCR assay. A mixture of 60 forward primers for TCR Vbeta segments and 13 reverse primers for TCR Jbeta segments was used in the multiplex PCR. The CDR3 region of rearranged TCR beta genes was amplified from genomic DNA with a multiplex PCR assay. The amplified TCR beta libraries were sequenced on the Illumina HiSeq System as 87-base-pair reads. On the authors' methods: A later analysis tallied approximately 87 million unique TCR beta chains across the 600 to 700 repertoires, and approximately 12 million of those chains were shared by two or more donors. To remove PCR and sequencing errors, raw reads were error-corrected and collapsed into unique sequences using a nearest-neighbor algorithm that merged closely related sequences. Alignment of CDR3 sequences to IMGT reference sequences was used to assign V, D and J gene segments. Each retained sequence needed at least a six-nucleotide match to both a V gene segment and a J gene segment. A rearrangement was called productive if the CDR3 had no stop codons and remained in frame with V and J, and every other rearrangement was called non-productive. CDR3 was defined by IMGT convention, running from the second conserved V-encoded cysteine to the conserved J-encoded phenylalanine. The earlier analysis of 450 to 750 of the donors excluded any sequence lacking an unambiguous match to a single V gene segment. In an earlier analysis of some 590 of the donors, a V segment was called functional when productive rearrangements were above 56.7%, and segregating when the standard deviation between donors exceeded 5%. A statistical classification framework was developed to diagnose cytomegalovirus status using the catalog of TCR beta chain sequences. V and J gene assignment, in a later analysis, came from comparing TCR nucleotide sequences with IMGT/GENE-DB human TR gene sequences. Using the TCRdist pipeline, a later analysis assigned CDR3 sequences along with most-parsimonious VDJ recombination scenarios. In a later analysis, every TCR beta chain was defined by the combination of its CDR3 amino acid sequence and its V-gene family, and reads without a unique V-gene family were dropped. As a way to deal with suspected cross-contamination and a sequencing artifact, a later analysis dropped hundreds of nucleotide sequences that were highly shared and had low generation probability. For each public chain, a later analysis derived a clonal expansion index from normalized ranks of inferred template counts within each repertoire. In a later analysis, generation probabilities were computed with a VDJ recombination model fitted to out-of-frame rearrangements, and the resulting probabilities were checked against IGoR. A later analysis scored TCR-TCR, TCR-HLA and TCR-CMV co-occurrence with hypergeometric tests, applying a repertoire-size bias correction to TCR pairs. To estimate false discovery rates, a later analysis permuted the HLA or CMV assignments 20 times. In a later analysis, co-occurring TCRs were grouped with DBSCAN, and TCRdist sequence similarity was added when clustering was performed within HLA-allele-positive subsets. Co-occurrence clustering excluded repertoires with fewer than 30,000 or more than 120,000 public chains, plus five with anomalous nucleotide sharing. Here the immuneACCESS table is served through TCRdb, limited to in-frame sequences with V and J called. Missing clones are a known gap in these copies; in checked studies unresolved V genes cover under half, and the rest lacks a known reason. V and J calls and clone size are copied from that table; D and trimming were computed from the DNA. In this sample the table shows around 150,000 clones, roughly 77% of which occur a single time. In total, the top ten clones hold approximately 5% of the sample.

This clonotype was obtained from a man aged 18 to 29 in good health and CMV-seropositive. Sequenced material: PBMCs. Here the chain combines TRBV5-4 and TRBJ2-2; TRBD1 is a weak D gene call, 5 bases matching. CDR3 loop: CASSLNTGNTGELFF. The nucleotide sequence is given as TGTGCCAGCAGCTTAAACACAGGGAACACCGGGGAGCTGTTTTTT.